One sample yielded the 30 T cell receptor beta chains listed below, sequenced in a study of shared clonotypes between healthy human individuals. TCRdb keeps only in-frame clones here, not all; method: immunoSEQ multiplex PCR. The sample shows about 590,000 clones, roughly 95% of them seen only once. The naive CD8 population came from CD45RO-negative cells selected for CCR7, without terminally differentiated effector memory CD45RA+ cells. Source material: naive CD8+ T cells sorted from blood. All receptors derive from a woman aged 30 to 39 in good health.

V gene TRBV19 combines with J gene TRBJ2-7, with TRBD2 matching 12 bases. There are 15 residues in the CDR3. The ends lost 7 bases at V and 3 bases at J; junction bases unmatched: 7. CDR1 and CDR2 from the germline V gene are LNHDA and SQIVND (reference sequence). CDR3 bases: TGTGCCAGTATCTCGACTAGCGGGAGCTACTACGAGCAGTACTTC. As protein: CASISTSGSYYEQYF.

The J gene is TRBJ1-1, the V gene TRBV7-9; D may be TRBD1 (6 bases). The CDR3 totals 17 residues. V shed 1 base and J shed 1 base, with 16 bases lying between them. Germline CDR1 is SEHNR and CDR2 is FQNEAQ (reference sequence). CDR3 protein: CASSLGGAGSQNTEAFF. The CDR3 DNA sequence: TGTGCCAGCAGCTTAGGGGGGGCAGGTTCGCAGAACACTGAAGCTTTCTTT.

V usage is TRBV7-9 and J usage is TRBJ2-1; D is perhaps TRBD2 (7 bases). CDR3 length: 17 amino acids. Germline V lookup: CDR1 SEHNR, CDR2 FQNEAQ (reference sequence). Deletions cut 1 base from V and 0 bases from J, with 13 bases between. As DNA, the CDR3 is TGTGCCAGCAGCTTAGTGGGGGGGCCCTTCTCCTACAATGAGCAGTTCTTC. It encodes CASSLVGGPFSYNEQFF.

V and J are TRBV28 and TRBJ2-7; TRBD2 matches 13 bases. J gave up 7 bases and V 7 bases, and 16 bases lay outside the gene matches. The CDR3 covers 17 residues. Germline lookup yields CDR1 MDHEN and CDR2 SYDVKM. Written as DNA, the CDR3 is TGTGCCAGCACCGTGACAGGACTAGCGGGAGTGTCGGGGGAGCAGTACTTC. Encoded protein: CASTVTGLAGVSGEQYF.

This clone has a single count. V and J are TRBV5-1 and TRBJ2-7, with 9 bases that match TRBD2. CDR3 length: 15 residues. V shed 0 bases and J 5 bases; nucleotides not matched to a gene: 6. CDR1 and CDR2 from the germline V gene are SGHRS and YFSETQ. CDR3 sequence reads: CASSLAAGGPNEQYF. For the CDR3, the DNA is TGCGCCAGCAGCTTGGCTGCGGGAGGGCCTAACGAGCAGTACTTC.

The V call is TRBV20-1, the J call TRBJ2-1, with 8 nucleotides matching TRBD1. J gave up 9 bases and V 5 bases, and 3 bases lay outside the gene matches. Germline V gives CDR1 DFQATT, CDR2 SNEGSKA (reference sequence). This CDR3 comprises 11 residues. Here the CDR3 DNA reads TGCAGTGCTCAGGGGGCGAGTGAGCAGTTCTTC. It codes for CSAQGASEQFF.

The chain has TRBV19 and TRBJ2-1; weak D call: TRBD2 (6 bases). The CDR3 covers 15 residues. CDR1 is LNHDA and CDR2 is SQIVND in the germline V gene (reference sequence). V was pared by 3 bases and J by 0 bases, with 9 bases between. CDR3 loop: CASSIPGSSYNEQFF. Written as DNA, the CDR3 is TGTGCCAGTAGTATCCCCGGGAGCTCCTACAATGAGCAGTTCTTC. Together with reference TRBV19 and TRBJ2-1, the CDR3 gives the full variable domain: DGGITQSPKYLFRKEGQNVTLSCEQNLNHDAMYWYRQDPGQGLRLIYYSQIVNDFQKGDIAEGYSVSREKKESFPLTVTSAQKNPTAFYLCASSIPGSSYNEQFFGPGTRLTVL.

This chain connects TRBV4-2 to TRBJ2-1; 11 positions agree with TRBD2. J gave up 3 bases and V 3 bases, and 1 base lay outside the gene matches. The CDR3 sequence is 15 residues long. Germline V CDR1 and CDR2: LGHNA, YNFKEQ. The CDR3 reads CASSQGLADYNEQFF. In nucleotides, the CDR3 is TGTGCCAGCAGCCAGGGACTAGCGGACTACAATGAGCAGTTCTTC.

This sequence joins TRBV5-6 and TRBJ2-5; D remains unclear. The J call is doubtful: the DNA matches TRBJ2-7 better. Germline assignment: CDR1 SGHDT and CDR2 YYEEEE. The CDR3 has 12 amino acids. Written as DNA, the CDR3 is TGTGCCAGCAGCTACCAGAGCTACGAGCAGTACTTC. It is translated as CASSYQSYEQYF.

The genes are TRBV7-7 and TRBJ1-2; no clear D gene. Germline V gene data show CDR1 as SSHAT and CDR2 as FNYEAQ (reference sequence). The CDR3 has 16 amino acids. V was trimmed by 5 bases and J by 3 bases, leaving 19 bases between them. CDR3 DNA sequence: TGTGCCAGCAGCCGAATACCCGACCCCTCCCACTATGGCTACACCTTC. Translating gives CASSRIPDPSHYGYTF.

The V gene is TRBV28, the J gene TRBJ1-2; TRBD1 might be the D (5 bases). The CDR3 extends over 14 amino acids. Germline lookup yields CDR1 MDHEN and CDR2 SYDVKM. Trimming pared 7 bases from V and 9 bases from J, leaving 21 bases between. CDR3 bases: TGTGCCAGCATCCCCCCGGGGCTAGAGAGTAGCTACACCTTC. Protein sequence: CASIPPGLESSYTF.

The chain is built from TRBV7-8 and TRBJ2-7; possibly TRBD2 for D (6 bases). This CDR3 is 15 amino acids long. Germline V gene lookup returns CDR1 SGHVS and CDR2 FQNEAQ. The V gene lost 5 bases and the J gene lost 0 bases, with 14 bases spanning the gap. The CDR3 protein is CASSLLALSSYEQYF. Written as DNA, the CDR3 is TGTGCCAGCAGCCTACTAGCCTTAAGCTCCTACGAGCAGTACTTC.

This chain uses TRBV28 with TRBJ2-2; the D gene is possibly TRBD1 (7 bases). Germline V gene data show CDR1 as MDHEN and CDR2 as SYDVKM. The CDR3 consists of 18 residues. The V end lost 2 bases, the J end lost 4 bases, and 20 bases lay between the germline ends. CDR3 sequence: CASSLSLDRVGGTGELFF. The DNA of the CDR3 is TGTGCCAGCAGTTTAAGCCTAGACAGGGTGGGAGGCACCGGGGAGCTGTTTTTT.

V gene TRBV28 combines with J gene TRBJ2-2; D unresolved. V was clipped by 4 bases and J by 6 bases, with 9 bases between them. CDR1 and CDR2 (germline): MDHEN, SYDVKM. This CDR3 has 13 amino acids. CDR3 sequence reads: CASSSTRAGELFF. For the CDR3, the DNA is TGTGCCAGCAGTTCGACAAGGGCCGGGGAGCTGTTTTTT.

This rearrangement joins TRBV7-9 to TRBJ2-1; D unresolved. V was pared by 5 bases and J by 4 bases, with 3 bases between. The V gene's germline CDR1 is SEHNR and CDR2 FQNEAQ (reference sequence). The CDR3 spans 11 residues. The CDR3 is CASSPYNEQFF. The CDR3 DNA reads TGTGCCAGCAGCCCATACAATGAGCAGTTCTTC.

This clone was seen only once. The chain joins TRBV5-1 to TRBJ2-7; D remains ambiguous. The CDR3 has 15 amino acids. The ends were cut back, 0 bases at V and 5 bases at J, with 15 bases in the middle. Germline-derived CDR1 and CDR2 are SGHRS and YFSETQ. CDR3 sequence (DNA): TGCGCCAGCAGCTTGGCGGTATCTCCTACGAACGAGCAGTACTTC. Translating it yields CASSLAVSPTNEQYF.

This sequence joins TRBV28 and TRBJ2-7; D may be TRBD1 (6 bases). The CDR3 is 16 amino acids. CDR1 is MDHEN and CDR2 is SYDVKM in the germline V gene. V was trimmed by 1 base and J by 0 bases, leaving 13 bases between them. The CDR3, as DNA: TGTGCCAGCAGTTTATTTTCGTCAGGGGACTCCTACGAGCAGTACTTC. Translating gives CASSLFSSGDSYEQYF.

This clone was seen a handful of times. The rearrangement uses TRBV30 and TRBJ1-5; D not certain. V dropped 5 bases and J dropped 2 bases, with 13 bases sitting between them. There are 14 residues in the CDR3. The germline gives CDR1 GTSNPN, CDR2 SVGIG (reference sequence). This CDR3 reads CAWGPGVGNQPQHF. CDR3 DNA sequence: TGTGCCTGGGGCCCCGGTGTCGGCAATCAGCCCCAGCATTTT.

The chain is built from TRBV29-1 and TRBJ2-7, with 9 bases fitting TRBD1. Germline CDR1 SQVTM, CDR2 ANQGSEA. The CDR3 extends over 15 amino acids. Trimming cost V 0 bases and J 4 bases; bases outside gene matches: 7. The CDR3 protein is CSVEDPGQGVYEQYF. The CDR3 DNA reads TGCAGCGTTGAAGACCCGGGACAGGGAGTATACGAGCAGTACTTC.

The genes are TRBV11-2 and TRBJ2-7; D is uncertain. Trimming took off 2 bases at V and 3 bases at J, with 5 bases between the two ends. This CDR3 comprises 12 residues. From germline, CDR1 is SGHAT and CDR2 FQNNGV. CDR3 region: CASSLLLYEQYF. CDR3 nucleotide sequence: TGTGCCAGCAGCTTATTACTCTACGAGCAGTACTTC.

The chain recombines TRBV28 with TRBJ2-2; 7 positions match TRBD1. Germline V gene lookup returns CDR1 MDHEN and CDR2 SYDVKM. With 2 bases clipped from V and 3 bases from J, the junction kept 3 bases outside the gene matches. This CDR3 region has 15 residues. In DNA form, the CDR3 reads TGTGCCAGCAGTTTAATAACAGGGGACACCGGGGAGCTGTTTTTT. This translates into CASSLITGDTGELFF. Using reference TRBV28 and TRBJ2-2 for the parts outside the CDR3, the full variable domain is DVKVTQSSRYLVKRTGEKVFLECVQDMDHENMFWYRQDPGLGLRLIYFSYDVKMKEKGDIPEGYSVSREKKERFSLILESASTNQTSMYLCASSLITGDTGELFFGEGSRLTVL.

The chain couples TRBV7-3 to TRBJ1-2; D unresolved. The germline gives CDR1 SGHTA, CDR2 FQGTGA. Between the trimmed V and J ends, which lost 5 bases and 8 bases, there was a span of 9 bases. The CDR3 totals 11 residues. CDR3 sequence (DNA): TGTGCCAGCAGCCCGAATCTGGGCTACACCTTC. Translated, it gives CASSPNLGYTF.

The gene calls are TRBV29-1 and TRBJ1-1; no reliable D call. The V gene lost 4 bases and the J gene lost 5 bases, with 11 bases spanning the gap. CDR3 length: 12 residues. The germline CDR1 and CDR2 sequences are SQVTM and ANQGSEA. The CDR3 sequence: CSVGVLGTEAFF. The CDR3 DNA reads TGCAGCGTTGGAGTCCTGGGGACTGAAGCTTTCTTT.

For the CDR3, the DNA is TGTGCCAGCATAAACTCGACAGGTCAGACCTTC. Its translation: CASINSTGQTF. The V gene is TRBV6-4, the J gene TRBJ1-2, with D possibly matching TRBD1 (6 bases). The CDR3 covers 11 residues. Deletions cut 7 bases from V and 14 bases from J, with 17 bases between. CDR1 and CDR2 (germline): MRHNA, SNTAGT.

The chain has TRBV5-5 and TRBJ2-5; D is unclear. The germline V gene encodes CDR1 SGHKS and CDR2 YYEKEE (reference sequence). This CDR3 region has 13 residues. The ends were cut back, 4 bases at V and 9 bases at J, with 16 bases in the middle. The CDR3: CASSPDGGEAQYF. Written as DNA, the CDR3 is TGTGCCAGCAGCCCCGACGGCGGAGAAGCCCAGTACTTC.

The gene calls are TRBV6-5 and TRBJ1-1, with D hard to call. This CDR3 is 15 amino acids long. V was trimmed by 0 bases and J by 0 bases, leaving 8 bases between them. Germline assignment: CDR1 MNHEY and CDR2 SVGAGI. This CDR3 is CASSYSPGVNTEAFF. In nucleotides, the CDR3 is TGTGCCAGCAGTTACTCGCCTGGGGTGAACACTGAAGCTTTCTTT.

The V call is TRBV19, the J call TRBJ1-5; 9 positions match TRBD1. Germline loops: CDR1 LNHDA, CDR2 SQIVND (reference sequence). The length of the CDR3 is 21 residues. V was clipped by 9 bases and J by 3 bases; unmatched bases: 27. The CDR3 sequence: CASLQNHKRDRALRSNQPQHF. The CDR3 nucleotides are TGTGCCAGCCTACAAAATCATAAACGGGACAGGGCCCTAAGATCCAATCAGCCCCAGCATTTT.

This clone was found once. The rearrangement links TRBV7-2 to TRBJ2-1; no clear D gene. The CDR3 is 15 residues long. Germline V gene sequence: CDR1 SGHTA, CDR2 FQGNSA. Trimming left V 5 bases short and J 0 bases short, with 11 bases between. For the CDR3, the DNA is TGTGCCAGCAGCCCCGGCCTTAGCTCCTACAATGAGCAGTTCTTC. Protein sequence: CASSPGLSSYNEQFF. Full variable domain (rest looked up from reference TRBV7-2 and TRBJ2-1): GAGVSQSPSNKVTEKGKDVELRCDPISGHTALYWYRQSLGQGLEFLIYFQGNSAPDKSGLPSDRFSAERTGGSVSTLTIQRTQQEDSAVYLCASSPGLSSYNEQFFGPGTRLTVL.

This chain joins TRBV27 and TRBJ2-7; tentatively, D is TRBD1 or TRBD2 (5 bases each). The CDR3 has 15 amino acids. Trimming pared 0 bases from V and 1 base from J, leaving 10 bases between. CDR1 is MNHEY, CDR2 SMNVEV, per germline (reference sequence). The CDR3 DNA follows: TGTGCCAGCAGTTTATCCCAGGGACCGTCCTACGAGCAGTACTTC. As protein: CASSLSQGPSYEQYF.

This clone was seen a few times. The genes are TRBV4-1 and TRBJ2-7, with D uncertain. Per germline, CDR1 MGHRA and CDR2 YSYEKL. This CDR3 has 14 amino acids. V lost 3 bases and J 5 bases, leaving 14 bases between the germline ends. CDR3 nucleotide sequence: TGCGCCAGCAGCCACTCTTCCAGGTTGCACGAGCAGTACTTC. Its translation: CASSHSSRLHEQYF.